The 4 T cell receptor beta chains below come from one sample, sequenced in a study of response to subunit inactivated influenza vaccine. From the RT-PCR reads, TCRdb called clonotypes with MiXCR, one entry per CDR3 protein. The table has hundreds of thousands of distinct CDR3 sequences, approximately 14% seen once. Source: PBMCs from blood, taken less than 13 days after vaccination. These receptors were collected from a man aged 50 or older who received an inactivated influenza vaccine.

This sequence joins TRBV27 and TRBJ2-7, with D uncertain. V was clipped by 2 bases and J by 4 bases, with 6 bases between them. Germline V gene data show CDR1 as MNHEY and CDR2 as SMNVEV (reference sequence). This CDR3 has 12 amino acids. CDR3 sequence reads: CASSLRYYEQYF. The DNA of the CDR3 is TGTGCCAGCAGTTTAAGGTATTACGAGCAGTACTTC.

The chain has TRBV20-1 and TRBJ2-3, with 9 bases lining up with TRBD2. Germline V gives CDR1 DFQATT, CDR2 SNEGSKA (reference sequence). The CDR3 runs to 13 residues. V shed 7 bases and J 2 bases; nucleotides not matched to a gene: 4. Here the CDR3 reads CSVGTSYTDTQYF. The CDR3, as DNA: TGCAGTGTTGGGACTAGCTACACAGATACGCAGTATTTT.

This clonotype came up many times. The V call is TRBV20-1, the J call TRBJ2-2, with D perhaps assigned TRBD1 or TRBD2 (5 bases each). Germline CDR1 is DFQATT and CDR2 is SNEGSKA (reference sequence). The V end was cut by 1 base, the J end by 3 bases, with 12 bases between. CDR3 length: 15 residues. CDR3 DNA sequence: TGCAGTGCTAGAGTCCCCTTGGGGGACACCGGGGAGCTGTTTTTT. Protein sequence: CSARVPLGDTGELFF.

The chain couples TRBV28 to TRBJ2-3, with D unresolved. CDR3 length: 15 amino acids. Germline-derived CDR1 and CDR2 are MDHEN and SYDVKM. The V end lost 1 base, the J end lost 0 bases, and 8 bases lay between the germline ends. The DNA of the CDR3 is TGTGCCAGCAGTTTATTGACTTCTAGCACAGATACGCAGTATTTT. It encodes CASSLLTSSTDTQYF.